Below, one TCR beta chain is given with its context. This sample stems from a study of cytotoxic CD8 clonotypes in ibrutinib-treated CLL. TCRdb's table, derived via immunoSEQ multiplex PCR, lists solely in-frame clones and lacks some. Altogether about 85,000 clones are present, 70% to 80% being singletons, with the ten largest covering more than 4.5%. V trimming: 5 bases; J trimming: 10 bases; junction bases outside the gene matches: 11. In germline, CDR1 is SGHTA, CDR2 FQGTGA. The CDR3 consists of 14 residues. The chain joins TRBV7-3 to TRBJ2-1, with 7 bases fitting TRBD1. The specimen comprised PBMCs, sampled after 12 months of ibrutinib treatment. This clonotype was sampled from a human donor with chronic lymphocytic leukemia. This CDR3 reads CASSTGQPSGEQFF. CDR3 coding DNA: TGTGCCAGCAGCACGGGACAGCCCTCCGGGGAGCAGTTCTTC.